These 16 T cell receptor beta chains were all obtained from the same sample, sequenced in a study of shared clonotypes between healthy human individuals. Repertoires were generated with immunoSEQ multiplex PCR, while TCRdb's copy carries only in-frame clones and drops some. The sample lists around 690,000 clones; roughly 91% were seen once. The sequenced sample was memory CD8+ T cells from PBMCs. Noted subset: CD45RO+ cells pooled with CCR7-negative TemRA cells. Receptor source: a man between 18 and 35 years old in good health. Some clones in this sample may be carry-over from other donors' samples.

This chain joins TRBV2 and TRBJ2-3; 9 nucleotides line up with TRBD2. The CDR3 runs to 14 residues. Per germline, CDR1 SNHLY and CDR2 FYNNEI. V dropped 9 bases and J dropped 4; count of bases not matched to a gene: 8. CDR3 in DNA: TGTGCCAGACAACGCGGGAGGGCCGCAGATACGCAGTATTTT. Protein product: CARQRGRAADTQYF.

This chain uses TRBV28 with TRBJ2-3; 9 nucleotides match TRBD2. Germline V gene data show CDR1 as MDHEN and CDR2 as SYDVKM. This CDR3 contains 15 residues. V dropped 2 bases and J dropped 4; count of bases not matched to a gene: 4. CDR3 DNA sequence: TGTGCCAGCAGTTTACTGGGACTAGCACCAGATACGCAGTATTTT. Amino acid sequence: CASSLLGLAPDTQYF.

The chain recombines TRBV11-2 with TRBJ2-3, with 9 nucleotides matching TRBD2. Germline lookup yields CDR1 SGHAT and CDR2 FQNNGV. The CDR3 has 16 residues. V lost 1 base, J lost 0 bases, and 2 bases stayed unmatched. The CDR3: CASSLGLAGSTDTQYF. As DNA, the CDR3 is TGTGCCAGCAGCTTAGGGCTAGCGGGAAGCACAGATACGCAGTATTTT.

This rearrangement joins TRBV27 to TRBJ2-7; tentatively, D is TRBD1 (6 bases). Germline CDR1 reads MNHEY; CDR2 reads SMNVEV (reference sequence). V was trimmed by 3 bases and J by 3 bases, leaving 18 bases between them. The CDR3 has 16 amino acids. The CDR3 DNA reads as TGTGCCAGCAGTTTGTCGACAGGTGACAGTAGCTACGAGCAGTACTTC. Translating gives CASSLSTGDSSYEQYF.

CDR3 residues: CSTKKGSGRTDTQYF. In DNA form, the CDR3 reads TGCAGCACGAAAAAGGGGAGCGGGAGGACAGATACGCAGTATTTT. The gene calls are TRBV29-1 and TRBJ2-3, with 9 bases that match TRBD2. CDR1 and CDR2 from the germline V gene are SQVTM and ANQGSEA. This CDR3 is built from 15 residues. Trimming at V came to 8 bases and at J to 3 bases, leaving 12 bases not matched to a gene.

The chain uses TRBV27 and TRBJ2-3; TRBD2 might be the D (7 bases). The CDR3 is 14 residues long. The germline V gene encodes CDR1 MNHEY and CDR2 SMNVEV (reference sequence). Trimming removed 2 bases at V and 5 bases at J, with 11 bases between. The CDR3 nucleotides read TGTGCCAGCAGTTTACTAGGGGGGGAAGATACGCAGTATTTT. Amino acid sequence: CASSLLGGEDTQYF.

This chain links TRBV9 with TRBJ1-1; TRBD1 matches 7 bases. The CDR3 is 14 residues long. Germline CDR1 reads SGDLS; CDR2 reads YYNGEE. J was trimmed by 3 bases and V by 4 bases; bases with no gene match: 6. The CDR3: CASSPNTGDTEAFF. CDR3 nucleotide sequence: TGTGCCAGCAGCCCAAATACAGGGGACACTGAAGCTTTCTTT.

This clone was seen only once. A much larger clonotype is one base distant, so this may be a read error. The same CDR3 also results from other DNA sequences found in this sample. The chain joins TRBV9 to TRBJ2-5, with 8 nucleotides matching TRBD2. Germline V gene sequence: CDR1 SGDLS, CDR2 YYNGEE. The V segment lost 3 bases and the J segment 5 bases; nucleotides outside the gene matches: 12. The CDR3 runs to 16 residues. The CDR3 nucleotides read TGTGCCAGCAGCGCCGGACTAGCCGGGAGGGGGGAGACCCAGTACTTC. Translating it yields CASSAGLAGRGETQYF.

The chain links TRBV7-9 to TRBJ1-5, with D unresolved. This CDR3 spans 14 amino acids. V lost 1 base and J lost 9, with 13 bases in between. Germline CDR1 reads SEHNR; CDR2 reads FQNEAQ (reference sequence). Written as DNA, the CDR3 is TGTGCCAGCAGCTTAGATGGGTTCAGTGGGCCCCAGCATTTT. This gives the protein CASSLDGFSGPQHF. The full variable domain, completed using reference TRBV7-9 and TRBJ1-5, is DTGVSQNPRHKITKRGQNVTFRCDPISEHNRLYWYRQTLGQGPEFLTYFQNEAQLEKSRLLSDRFSAERPKGSFSTLEIQRTEQGDSAMYLCASSLDGFSGPQHFGDGTRLSIL.

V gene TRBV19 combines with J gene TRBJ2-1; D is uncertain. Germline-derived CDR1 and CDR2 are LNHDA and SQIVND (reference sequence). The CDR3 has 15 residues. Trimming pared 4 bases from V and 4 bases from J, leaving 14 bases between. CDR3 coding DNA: TGTGCCAGTAGTAACCGGTTTTCCTTTTACAATGAGCAGTTCTTC. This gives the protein CASSNRFSFYNEQFF.

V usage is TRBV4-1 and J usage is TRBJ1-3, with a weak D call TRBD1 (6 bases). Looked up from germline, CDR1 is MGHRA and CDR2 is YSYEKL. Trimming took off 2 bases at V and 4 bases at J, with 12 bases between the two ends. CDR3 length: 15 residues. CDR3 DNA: TGCGCCAGCAGCCAATCGAGGGGGGTCGGAAACACCATATATTTT. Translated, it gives CASSQSRGVGNTIYF.

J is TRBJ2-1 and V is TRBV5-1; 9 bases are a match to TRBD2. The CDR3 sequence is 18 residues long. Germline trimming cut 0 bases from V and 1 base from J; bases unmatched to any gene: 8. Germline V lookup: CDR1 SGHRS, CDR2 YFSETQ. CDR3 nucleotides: TGCGCCAGCAGCTTGGAGGTACTAGCGGGCCTATCCTACAATGAGCAGTTCTTC. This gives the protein CASSLEVLAGLSYNEQFF.

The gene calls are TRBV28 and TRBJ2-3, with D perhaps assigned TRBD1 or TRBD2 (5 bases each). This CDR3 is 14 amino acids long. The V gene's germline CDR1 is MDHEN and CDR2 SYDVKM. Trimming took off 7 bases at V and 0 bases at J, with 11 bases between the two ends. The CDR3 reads CASKWWGSTDTQYF. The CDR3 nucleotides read TGTGCCAGCAAATGGTGGGGGAGCACAGATACGCAGTATTTT.

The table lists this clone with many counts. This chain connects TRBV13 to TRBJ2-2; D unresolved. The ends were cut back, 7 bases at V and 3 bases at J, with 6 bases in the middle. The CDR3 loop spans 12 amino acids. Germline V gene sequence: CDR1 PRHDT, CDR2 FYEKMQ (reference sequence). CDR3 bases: TGTGCCAGCATCACGGACACCGGGGAGCTGTTTTTT. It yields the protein CASITDTGELFF.

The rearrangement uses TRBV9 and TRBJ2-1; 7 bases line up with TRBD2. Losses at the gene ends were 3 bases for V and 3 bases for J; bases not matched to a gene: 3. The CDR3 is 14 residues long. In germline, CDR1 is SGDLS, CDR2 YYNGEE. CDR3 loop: CASSDRGDYNEQFF. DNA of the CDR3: TGTGCCAGCAGCGACCGGGGGGACTACAATGAGCAGTTCTTC. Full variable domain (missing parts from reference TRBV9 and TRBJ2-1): DSGVTQTPKHLITATGQRVTLRCSPRSGDLSVYWYQQSLDQGLQFLIQYYNGEERAKGNILERFSAQQFPDLHSELNLSSLELGDSALYFCASSDRGDYNEQFFGPGTRLTVL.

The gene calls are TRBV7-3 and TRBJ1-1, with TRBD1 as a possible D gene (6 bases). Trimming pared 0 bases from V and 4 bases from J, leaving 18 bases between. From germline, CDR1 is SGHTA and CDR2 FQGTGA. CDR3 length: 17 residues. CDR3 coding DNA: TGTGCCAGCAGCTTAACCGGAGGACAGCCTTATCGCACTGAAGCTTTCTTT. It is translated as CASSLTGGQPYRTEAFF.